What follows is one T cell receptor beta chain and its context. The source of the sample is a study of blood T cell repertoires in COVID-19. From germline, CDR1 is LGHNA and CDR2 YSLEER. The J segment lost 6 bases and the V segment lost 8 bases, leaving 10 bases of the junction unmatched. The CDR3 is 16 residues long. Participant age was about 18 to 89 years, and participants resided in fewer than 30 US areas. Per the authors' pipeline: Nucleated cell number was recorded as an estimate derived from reference gene primer amplification. Repertoires were generated with immunoSEQ multiplex PCR, while TCRdb's copy carries only in-frame clones and drops some. V, J and clone size reflect that table, while D and trimming were determined from the DNA. The sample has hundreds of thousands of clones; about 83% are singletons.

V is TRBV4-3 and J is TRBJ2-2; TRBD2 agrees at 12 bases. The origin of this receptor is a woman aged 40 to 55 who had recovered from COVID-19. Material: PBMCs or T cells enriched from blood (not recorded which). The CDR3 bases are TGCGCCAGCGGGGAGACTAGCGGGAGTGCGGCCGGGGAGCTGTTTTTT. Encoded protein: CASGETSGSAAGELFF.